The text below deals with one T cell receptor (beta chain). This clonotype came up many times. Which antigen it targets is not known. No much larger clone exists at a distance of one base, and base qualities are not known. Libraries were made using multiplex PCR. The reads were generated on an Illumina HiSeq 4000. TCR beta libraries were built with iRepertoire HTBI primers and Arm-PCR amplification of CDR3 regions. Before sequencing, the PCR products underwent gel purification. The published analysis was carried out like this. A total of some 65 TRBV and 14 TRBJ segments were identified across samples and were used for gene usage analysis of CDR3 amino acid clonotypes. Filtered high-quality paired reads were merged into contigs using COPE and FqMerger. Contigs were aligned with BLAST to IMGT TRBV, TRBD and TRBJ reference genes, and CDR3 was defined per IMGT. Clonotypes above 0.1% frequency were classified as highly expanded clones. Repertoire diversity was measured by Shannon entropy, and V-J evenness by the Gini coefficient. Public clonotypes were defined as clonotypes shared by more than one individual. The public reads were reanalyzed by TCRdb: fastp trimming at Q25, MiXCR alignment, in-frame beta chains only. Each entry is one CDR3 protein sequence, shown with its most common DNA and genes. What appears here as the V and J calls and clone size reflects TCRdb's work, not the paper's. This sample holds a few hundred thousand distinct CDR3 sequences; around 20% were observed only once. Of the sample, approximately 26% is held by the ten largest clones.

Interpreted using the paper, the time point label stands for: persistent/refractory GD, antithyroid drugs over 5 years with positive TRAb. For both TCR sequencing and RNA sequencing, RNA was extracted from PBMCs using TRIzol. The diagnosis of Graves' disease was made according to American Thyroid Association guidelines. Patients for the study were recruited at an endocrinology department in Xi'an, China. Each patient gave approximately 8.8 milliliters of peripheral blood, collected in an EDTA anticoagulant tube. Ficoll Paque Plus density gradient separation was used to isolate PBMCs, and no further T cell sorting was done. RNA quality was checked with an Agilent 2100 Bioanalyzer and agarose gel, and concentration with a NanoDrop 2000. These data belong to a study of regulatory T cells in long-lasting Graves disease (dated by TCRdb to the early 2020s). With regard to the full study: Persistent Graves' disease was defined as persistently positive TSH receptor autoantibodies together with antithyroid drug treatment for over 5 years. In the clinical cohort, patients with persistent Graves' disease had used antithyroid drugs for an average of roughly ten years. The study was conducted in China and was registered as a clinical trial. A total of approximately 35 samples were covered by TCR sequencing, comprising 13 persistent and roughly 20 newly diagnosed Graves' disease patients. Peripheral blood TCR sequencing and RNA sequencing compared persistent Graves' disease patients with newly diagnosed Graves' disease patients.

There are 15 amino acids in the CDR3, from cysteine to phenylalanine inclusive. Only CDR3 DNA is held: 45 bases, read in frame from base 1. The germline V end is reduced by 6 bases and the J end by 4 bases; junction bases left unmatched: 6. The germline V gene specifies SNHLY as CDR1 and FYNNEI as CDR2. Overall study outcomes, separate from this receptor: Persistent Graves' disease patients showed lower TCR Shannon entropy and fewer highly expanded clones than newly diagnosed patients, suggesting clonal expansion. Persistent disease showed preferential use of TRBV28, TRBJ1-2 and TRBJ2-5, whereas newly diagnosed disease favored TRBV20-1 and TRBJ2-1. Because the primary lesion, thyroid tissue, could not be accessed, the study looked at peripheral blood alone. Sequencing and analysis were limited to the TCR beta chain. The authors acknowledged the small sample size as a limitation that may reduce accuracy. Patients with persistent disease shared more public clonotypes (about 2,500) than newly diagnosed patients did (more than 900).

The material was peripheral blood mononuclear cells (PBMCs), obtained when the disease was refractory, from a patient treated with antithyroid drugs. This clonotype originated in a female donor with Graves disease. Recombination connected TRBV2 to TRBJ1-2; 12 nucleotides in the junction match TRBD1. The DNA is TGTGCCAGCAGAGGGGACAGGGGGCATCTCTATGGCTACACCTTC. The resulting protein is CASRGDRGHLYGYTF.